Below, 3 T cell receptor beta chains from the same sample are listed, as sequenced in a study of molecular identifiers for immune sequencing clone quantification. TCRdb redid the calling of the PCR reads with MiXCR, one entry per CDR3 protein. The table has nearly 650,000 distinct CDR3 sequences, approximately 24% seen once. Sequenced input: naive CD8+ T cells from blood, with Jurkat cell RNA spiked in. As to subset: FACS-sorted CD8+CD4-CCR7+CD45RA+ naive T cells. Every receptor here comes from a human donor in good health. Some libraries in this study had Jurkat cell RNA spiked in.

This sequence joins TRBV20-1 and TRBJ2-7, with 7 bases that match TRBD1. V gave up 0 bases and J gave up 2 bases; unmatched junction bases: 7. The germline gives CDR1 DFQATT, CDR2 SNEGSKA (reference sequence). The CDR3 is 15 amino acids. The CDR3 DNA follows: TGCAGTGCTAGAGATTCGGCAGGGGGACCCTACGAGCAGTACTTC. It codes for CSARDSAGGPYEQYF.

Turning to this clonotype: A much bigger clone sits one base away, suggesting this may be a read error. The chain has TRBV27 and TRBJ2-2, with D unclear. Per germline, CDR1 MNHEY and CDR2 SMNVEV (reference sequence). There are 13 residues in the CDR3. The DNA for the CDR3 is TGTGTCAGCAGTTTAGGCTTTTCCGGGGAGCTGTTTTTT. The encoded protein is CVSSLGFSGELFF.

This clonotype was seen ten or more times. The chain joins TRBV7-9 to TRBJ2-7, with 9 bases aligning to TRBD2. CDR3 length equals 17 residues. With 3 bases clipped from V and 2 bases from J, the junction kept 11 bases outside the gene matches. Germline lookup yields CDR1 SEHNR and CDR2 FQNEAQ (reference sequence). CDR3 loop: CASSLWLGASGTYEQYF. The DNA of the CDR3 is TGTGCCAGCAGCTTGTGGCTGGGGGCTAGCGGGACCTACGAGCAGTACTTC.